These T cell receptor beta chains were read from a single sample in a study of T cell clonotyping in hematopoietic cell transplantation. TCRdb keeps only in-frame clones here, not all; method: immunoSEQ multiplex PCR. This table has 10,000 to 14,000 clones, roughly 87% appearing once. The sequenced sample was PBMCs, obtained 100 days after allogeneic stem cell transplant. The receptors shown here come from a female patient aged 55-70 years who had an allogeneic stem cell transplant from an unrelated donor, so the T cells may come from the graft donor. Some clones in this sample may be carry-over from other donors' samples. Both conserved end residues are part of each CDR3. The D gene is left open where the match is weak. The size field is filled for only some rows; it gives once, few, many or a size class.

clone_size | j_call | d_call | v_call | cdr3_aa | cdr3_nt
- | TRBJ2-5 | - | TRBV5-4 | CASSLVGAQETQYF | TGTGCCAGCAGCTTGGTAGGGGCCCAAGAGACCCAGTACTTC
once | TRBJ1-2 | - | TRBV7-9 | CASSLFSDFYGYTF | TGTGCCAGCAGCTTATTTTCGGACTTCTATGGCTACACCTTC
- | TRBJ2-5 | - | TRBV19 | CASSMDAVPSETQYF | TGTGCCAGTAGTATGGACGCGGTTCCCTCGGAGACCCAGTACTTC
- | TRBJ2-3 | TRBD2 | TRBV4-1 | CASSQGLAASTDTQYF | TGCGCCAGCAGCCAAGGACTAGCGGCTAGCACAGATACGCAGTATTTT
- | TRBJ2-1 | TRBD2 | TRBV5-1 | CASSLSGNGDNEQFF | TGCGCCAGCAGCCTTAGCGGGAACGGGGACAATGAGCAGTTCTTC
- | TRBJ1-1 | - | TRBV14 | CASSETEAFF | TGTGCCAGCAGCGAAACTGAAGCTTTCTTT
- | TRBJ2-1 | - | TRBV25-1 | CASSDLREQFF | TGTGCCAGCAGTGATTTGCGTGAGCAGTTCTTC
- | TRBJ2-7 | - | TRBV27 | CASSWGGGLVYEQYF | TGTGCCAGCAGCTGGGGAGGGGGCTTGGTGTACGAGCAGTACTTC
- | TRBJ1-2 | - | TRBV6-5 | CASSYSVGDIKNGYTF | TGTGCCAGCAGTTACTCGGTTGGGGACATAAAGAATGGCTACACCTTC
- | TRBJ2-5 | - | TRBV5-1 | CASSFQEETQYF | TGCGCCAGCAGCTTTCAAGAAGAGACCCAGTACTTC
- | TRBJ2-7 | - | TRBV19 | CASSLKGISPEQYF | TGTGCCAGTAGCCTCAAGGGGATTTCGCCCGAGCAGTACTTC
- | TRBJ1-2 | - | TRBV28 | CASSLQGTSNYGYTF | TGTGCCAGCAGTCTACAGGGTACCTCAAACTATGGCTACACCTTC
- | TRBJ1-4 | TRBD1 | TRBV30 | CAWSGGGAQEKLFF | TGTGCCTGGAGTGGAGGGGGCGCCCAGGAAAAACTGTTTTTT
- | TRBJ2-3 | - | TRBV4-3 | CASSQDRISTDTQYF | TGCGCCAGCAGCCAAGATCGCATAAGCACAGATACGCAGTATTTT
- | TRBJ2-3 | - | TRBV5-6 | CASSLYEYTQYF | TGTGCCAGCAGCTTGTATGAGTATACGCAGTATTTT
- | TRBJ2-7 | - | TRBV4-3 | CASSPLSGSGYEQYF | TGCGCCAGCAGCCCGCTATCTGGGAGCGGGTACGAGCAGTACTTC
- | TRBJ2-1 | - | TRBV5-1 | CASSFSYNEQFF | TGCGCCAGCAGCTTCTCCTACAATGAGCAGTTCTTC
- | TRBJ1-6 | - | TRBV10-3 | CAISMDREVSPLHF | TGTGCCATCAGTATGGACCGCGAGGTTTCACCCCTCCACTTT
- | TRBJ1-3 | - | TRBV7-9 | CASSLAIGANLTIYF | TGTGCCAGCAGCTTAGCGATTGGGGCAAACCTCACCATATATTTT
- | TRBJ2-7 | - | TRBV7-9 | CASSLLTETYEQYF | TGTGCCAGCAGCTTACTCACAGAAACCTACGAGCAGTACTTC
- | TRBJ2-7 | TRBD1 | TRBV2 | CASWDSGSYEQYF | TGTGCCAGCTGGGACAGTGGCTCCTACGAGCAGTACTTC
- | TRBJ1-2 | - | TRBV28 | CASSLTAYGYTF | TGTGCCAGCAGTTTAACAGCCTATGGCTACACCTTC
once | TRBJ2-5 | - | TRBV7-2 | CASSSKKAQETQYF | TGTGCCAGCAGCTCGAAGAAGGCCCAAGAGACCCAGTACTTC
few | TRBJ2-5 | - | TRBV6-6 | CASSYSQGPSTQYF | TGTGCCAGCAGTTACTCGCAGGGGCCGAGTACCCAGTACTTC
- | TRBJ2-1 | - | TRBV5-4 | CASSLGSVLNEQFF | TGTGCCAGCAGCTTAGGTAGCGTGCTCAATGAGCAGTTCTTC
- | TRBJ1-1 | - | TRBV7-3 | CASSLQRGTNTEAFF | TGTGCCAGCAGCTTACAAAGGGGAACGAACACTGAAGCTTTCTTT
- | TRBJ2-1 | - | TRBV4-3 | CASSQDGEQGRLANEQFF | TGCGCCAGCAGCCAAGATGGGGAACAGGGGAGGTTAGCCAATGAGCAGTTCTTC
- | TRBJ1-1 | TRBD1 | TRBV5-1 | CASSLTDRGPYNTEAFF | TGCGCCAGCAGCTTGACTGACAGGGGTCCATATAACACTGAAGCTTTCTTT
- | TRBJ1-2 | - | TRBV29-1 | CSVVGIANYGYTF | TGCAGCGTTGTGGGGATAGCTAACTATGGCTACACCTTC
- | TRBJ1-5 | - | TRBV7-8 | CASRAHTDLPQHF | TGTGCCAGCAGAGCTCACACGGATCTTCCCCAGCATTTT
medium-sized | TRBJ2-2 | - | TRBV11-3 | CASSLRGANGELFF | TGTGCCAGCAGCTTACGGGGGGCGAACGGGGAGCTGTTTTTT
- | TRBJ1-5 | TRBD1 | TRBV27 | CASRTGEGQPQHF | TGTGCCAGCAGAACAGGGGAGGGGCAGCCCCAGCATTTT
- | TRBJ2-7 | - | TRBV10-3 | CAISQGTGLGEQYF | TGTGCCATCAGTCAGGGGACCGGCCTGGGCGAGCAGTACTTC
- | TRBJ2-7 | - | TRBV6-5 | CASSYRGDEQYF | TGTGCCAGCAGTTACAGAGGGGACGAGCAGTACTTC
- | TRBJ1-2 | TRBD1 | TRBV19 | CASNGLGRGTYGYTF | TGTGCCAGTAATGGGCTTGGCAGGGGGACCTATGGCTACACCTTC
- | TRBJ1-2 | TRBD1 | TRBV7-2 | CASSLFGAGGYGYTF | TGTGCCAGCAGCTTATTTGGGGCAGGGGGCTATGGCTACACCTTC
- | TRBJ2-1 | TRBD2 | TRBV19 | CASSMTGTSGYNEQFF | TGTGCCAGTAGTATGACCGGGACTAGCGGATACAATGAGCAGTTCTTC
- | TRBJ2-7 | TRBD2 | TRBV11-2 | CASSLYLADSYEQYF | TGTGCCAGCAGCTTGTACCTAGCGGATTCCTACGAGCAGTACTTC
- | TRBJ1-2 | - | TRBV19 | CASSIPGAQGYTF | TGTGCCAGTAGTATCCCAGGGGCGCAAGGCTACACCTTC
- | TRBJ2-1 | TRBD1 | TRBV23-1 | CASGQTGAQFF | TGCGCCAGCGGGCAGACAGGGGCCCAGTTCTTC
- | TRBJ2-1 | - | TRBV7-6 | CASSLVAYEQFF | TGTGCCAGCAGCTTAGTTGCATATGAGCAGTTCTTC
- | TRBJ2-7 | - | TRBV4-1 | CASSPGLLGQVEQYF | TGCGCCAGCAGCCCCGGCCTTCTCGGGCAAGTCGAGCAGTACTTC
few | TRBJ1-2 | TRBD1 | TRBV19 | CASSIDGTVYYGYTF | TGTGCCAGTAGTATAGATGGGACAGTCTACTATGGCTACACCTTC
- | TRBJ2-3 | TRBD2 | TRBV15 | CATSREGGSEGDTQYF | TGTGCCACCAGCAGAGAAGGCGGGAGCGAGGGAGATACGCAGTATTTT
- | TRBJ2-5 | - | TRBV9 | CASSVARGGETQYF | TGTGCCAGCAGCGTAGCCCGGGGAGGCGAGACCCAGTACTTC
- | TRBJ1-2 | TRBD1 | TRBV30 | CAWTRDRTLYGYTF | TGTGCCTGGACCCGGGACAGGACCCTCTATGGCTACACCTTC
- | TRBJ2-2 | - | TRBV4-3 | CASSRGVNTGELFF | TGCGCCAGCAGCCGCGGAGTCAACACCGGGGAGCTGTTTTTT
- | TRBJ2-1 | - | TRBV27 | CATTLVGGPGEQFF | TGTGCCACCACGTTGGTCGGGGGACCGGGAGAGCAGTTCTTC
- | TRBJ1-2 | TRBD1 | TRBV19 | CASSTPGGDGYTF | TGTGCCAGTAGTACACCAGGGGGCGATGGCTACACCTTC
- | TRBJ2-5 | - | TRBV13 | CASSFIRTGQETQYF | TGTGCCAGCAGCTTTATTCGCACCGGGCAAGAGACCCAGTACTTC
- | TRBJ2-1 | - | TRBV28 | CASRRYNNEQFF | TGTGCCAGTCGACGTTACAACAATGAGCAGTTCTTC
once | TRBJ1-1 | - | TRBV29-1 | CSVENGPTEAFF | TGCAGCGTTGAAAACGGCCCCACTGAAGCTTTCTTT
- | TRBJ2-1 | - | TRBV28 | CASSQLELRPKGLYNEQFF | TGTGCCAGCAGCCAACTCGAATTAAGGCCGAAGGGCCTTTACAATGAGCAGTTCTTC
- | TRBJ2-1 | - | TRBV4-1 | CASSQSDNEQFF | TGCGCCAGCAGCCAGAGCGACAATGAGCAGTTCTTC
once | TRBJ2-1 | TRBD1 | TRBV7-2 | CASSLQGTALNEQFF | TGTGCCAGCAGCCTACAGGGGACAGCCCTCAATGAGCAGTTCTTC
- | TRBJ2-7 | - | TRBV7-6 | CASSPGGSGDYEQYF | TGTGCCAGCAGCCCCGGAGGGAGTGGGGACTACGAGCAGTACTTC
once | TRBJ2-7 | TRBD1 | TRBV4-2 | CASSQDEDRVSYEQYF | TGTGCCAGCAGCCAAGATGAGGACAGGGTTTCCTACGAGCAGTACTTC
- | TRBJ1-5 | TRBD1 | TRBV7-2 | CASSLRQGGQPQHF | TGTGCCAGCAGCTTAAGACAGGGGGGCCAGCCCCAGCATTTT
- | TRBJ2-3 | TRBD1 | TRBV11-1 | CASRFSRQGEDTQYF | TGTGCCAGCAGATTTAGCCGCCAGGGGGAGGATACGCAGTATTTT
- | TRBJ2-2 | TRBD2 | TRBV13 | CASSPAGAGVTGELFF | TGTGCCAGCAGCCCCGCTGGAGCGGGAGTGACCGGGGAGCTGTTTTTT